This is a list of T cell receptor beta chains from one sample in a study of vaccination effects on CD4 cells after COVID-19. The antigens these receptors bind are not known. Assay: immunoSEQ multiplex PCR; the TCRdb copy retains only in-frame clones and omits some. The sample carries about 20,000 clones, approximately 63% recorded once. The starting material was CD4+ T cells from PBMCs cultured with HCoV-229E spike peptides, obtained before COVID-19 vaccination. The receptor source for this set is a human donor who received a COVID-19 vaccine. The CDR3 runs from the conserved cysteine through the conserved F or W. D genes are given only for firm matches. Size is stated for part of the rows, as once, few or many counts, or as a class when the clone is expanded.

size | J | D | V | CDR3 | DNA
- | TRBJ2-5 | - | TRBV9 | CASSLSLGTETQYF | TGTGCCAGCAGCCTATCCTTAGGGACAGAGACCCAGTACTTC
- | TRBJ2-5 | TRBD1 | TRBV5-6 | CASSFGTGGKEQYF | TGTGCCAGCAGCTTTGGGACAGGGGGCAAGGAGCAGTACTTC
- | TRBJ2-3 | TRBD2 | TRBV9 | CASSVEAGGRDTQYF | TGTGCCAGCAGCGTAGAAGCGGGGGGTAGAGATACGCAGTATTTT
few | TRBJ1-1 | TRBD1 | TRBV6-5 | CAGGTGLITEAFF | TGTGCCGGCGGGACAGGATTGATCACTGAAGCTTTCTTT
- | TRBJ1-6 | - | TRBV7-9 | CASSFTGNSPLHF | TGTGCCAGCAGCTTCACAGGGAATTCACCCCTCCACTTT
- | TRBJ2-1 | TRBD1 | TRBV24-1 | CATSGGRGRGDEQFF | TGTGCCACCAGTGGTGGCAGGGGGCGCGGAGATGAGCAGTTCTTC
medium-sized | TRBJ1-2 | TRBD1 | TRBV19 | CASSTRDSANYGYTF | TGTGCCAGTAGTACCCGGGACAGCGCTAACTATGGCTACACCTTC
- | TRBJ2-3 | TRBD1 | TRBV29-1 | CSPSGQGTDTQYF | TGCAGCCCAAGTGGACAGGGGACAGATACGCAGTATTTT
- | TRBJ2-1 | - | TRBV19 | CASSIDAQGTHNEQFF | TGTGCCAGTAGTATAGATGCGCAGGGGACTCACAATGAGCAGTTCTTC
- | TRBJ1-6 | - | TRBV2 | CASSPQGLNNSPLHF | TGTGCCAGCAGCCCACAGGGACTTAATAATTCACCCCTCCACTTT
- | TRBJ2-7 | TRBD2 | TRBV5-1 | CASSLGPGTSGYEQYF | TGCGCCAGCAGCTTGGGACCCGGGACTAGCGGGTACGAGCAGTACTTC
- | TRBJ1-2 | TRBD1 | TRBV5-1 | CASSSGQGYGYTF | TGCGCCAGCAGCTCCGGACAGGGCTATGGCTACACCTTC
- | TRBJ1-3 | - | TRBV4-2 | CASSQDLNIGYTIYF | TGTGCCAGCAGCCAAGATTTGAATATCGGCTACACCATATATTTT
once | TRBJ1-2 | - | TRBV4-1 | CASSRGSTGGYTF | TGCGCCAGCAGCCGCGGGTCTACGGGAGGCTACACCTTC
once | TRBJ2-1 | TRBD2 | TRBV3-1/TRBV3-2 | CASSQDAASGYNEQFF | TGTGCCAGCAGCCAAGATGCGGCTAGCGGCTACAATGAGCAGTTCTTC